Listed below are T cell receptor beta chains from one sample, sequenced in a study of blood T cell repertoires in COVID-19. Measured with immunoSEQ multiplex PCR; TCRdb has only the in-frame clones, and not every one. In the table there are over 200,000 clones, 80% to 90% of which are singletons. Sequences were obtained from PBMCs or T cells enriched from blood (not recorded which). The receptors originated from a man in his forties who had recovered from COVID-19. CDR3s include the opening cysteine and the closing phenylalanine or tryptophan. A D gene is named only where the DNA matches it firmly. For some rows the clone size is stated as once, few or many, or as a class when expanded; others skip it.

d_gene	j_gene	v_gene	abundance	CDR3aa	CDR3nt
NA	TRBJ1-2	TRBV30	NA	CAWSLGGEATF	TGTGCCTGGTCGTTGGGTGGAGAGGCCACATTC
TRBD1	TRBJ2-7	TRBV11-2	few	CASSQDRAYYEQYF	TGTGCCAGCAGCCAGGACAGGGCATACTACGAGCAGTACTTC
NA	TRBJ2-7	TRBV20-1	NA	CSANQAREQYF	TGCAGTGCAAACCAGGCGCGCGAGCAGTACTTC
TRBD1	TRBJ1-5	TRBV4-1	NA	CASSPGQGAGQPQHF	TGCGCCAGCAGCCCGGGACAGGGGGCCGGACAGCCCCAGCATTTT
NA	TRBJ2-7	TRBV7-9	NA	CASSDTAGYEQYF	TGTGCCAGCAGCGACACGGCCGGCTACGAGCAGTACTTC
TRBD1	TRBJ2-7	TRBV19	NA	CASSTGQGRSYEQYF	TGTGCCAGTAGTACCGGACAGGGTCGATCCTACGAGCAGTACTTC
TRBD1	TRBJ2-1	TRBV5-1	NA	CASSMTGHEQFF	TGCGCCAGCAGCATGACAGGGCATGAGCAGTTCTTC
TRBD1	TRBJ1-5	TRBV28	NA	CASSYNGQGANQPQHF	TGTGCCAGCAGTTATAACGGACAGGGAGCCAATCAGCCCCAGCATTTT
NA	TRBJ1-3	TRBV9	NA	CASSVDQADGNTIYF	TGTGCCAGCAGCGTAGATCAGGCAGATGGAAACACCATATATTTT
TRBD1	TRBJ1-2	TRBV10-3	NA	CAISERVRGRANYGYTF	TGTGCCATCAGTGAGAGGGTGAGGGGGCGAGCTAACTATGGCTACACCTTC
NA	TRBJ2-3	TRBV11-2	few	CASSGLEEGTDTQYF	TGTGCCAGCAGCGGGTTAGAGGAAGGCACAGATACGCAGTATTTT
NA	TRBJ1-2	TRBV28	NA	CATSTTGSSLGYTF	TGTGCCACCTCTACGACAGGAAGCTCGCTAGGCTACACCTTC
TRBD1	TRBJ1-1	TRBV18	NA	CASSPRSTGLGPEAFF	TGTGCCAGCTCACCACGTTCGACAGGGTTGGGACCTGAAGCTTTCTTT
NA	TRBJ1-5	TRBV4-1	NA	CASSQLEQGSNQPQHF	TGCGCCAGCAGCCAACTTGAGCAGGGTAGCAATCAGCCCCAGCATTTT
TRBD1	TRBJ1-6	TRBV7-9	NA	CASSLRTGEGSPLHF	TGTGCCAGCAGCCTGAGGACAGGGGAGGGCTCACCCCTCCACTTT
NA	TRBJ1-2	TRBV5-1	NA	CASSLAGKRGYTF	TGCGCCAGCAGCCTTGCAGGGAAAAGGGGCTACACCTTC
NA	TRBJ1-1	TRBV18	NA	CASSPIVSDTEAFF	TGTGCCAGCTCACCTATAGTTTCGGACACTGAAGCTTTCTTT
TRBD1	TRBJ2-1	TRBV5-4	NA	CASSSGTDYNEQFF	TGTGCCAGCAGCTCCGGGACAGATTACAATGAGCAGTTCTTC
NA	TRBJ1-5	TRBV5-5	NA	CASSPGQNSNQPQHF	TGTGCCAGCAGCCCAGGACAGAATAGCAATCAGCCCCAGCATTTT
NA	TRBJ1-2	TRBV29-1	NA	CSVGAGNYWDGGYTF	TGCAGCGTTGGTGCAGGGAATTATTGGGATGGCGGCTACACCTTC
NA	TRBJ2-7	TRBV3-1/TRBV3-2	NA	CASSQRTGMYEQYF	TGTGCCAGCAGCCAAAGAACAGGGATGTACGAGCAGTACTTC
NA	TRBJ1-6	TRBV7-2	few	CASRFGGSAYNSPLHF	TGTGCCAGCAGATTCGGGGGGAGCGCCTATAATTCACCCCTCCACTTT
TRBD2	TRBJ2-5	TRBV4-1	NA	CASSQLGLALETQYF	TGCGCCAGCAGCCAACTGGGACTAGCGTTAGAGACCCAGTACTTC
NA	TRBJ2-7	TRBV28	NA	CASTPEQEFYEQYF	TGTGCCAGCACTCCGGAACAGGAGTTCTACGAGCAGTACTTC
TRBD1	TRBJ1-1	TRBV5-1	NA	CASSPGQENTEAFF	TGCGCCAGCAGCCCCGGACAGGAGAACACTGAAGCTTTCTTT
TRBD1	TRBJ1-1	TRBV2	NA	CASRGGQRNTEAFF	TGTGCCAGCAGGGGGGGACAGCGAAACACTGAAGCTTTCTTT
TRBD1	TRBJ1-1	TRBV5-1	NA	CASSFKTGGRGTEAFF	TGCGCCAGCAGCTTCAAAACAGGGGGCCGGGGCACTGAAGCTTTCTTT
TRBD1	TRBJ2-1	TRBV7-9	NA	CASTKPGTAFYNEQFF	TGTGCCAGCACCAAACCCGGGACAGCCTTTTACAATGAGCAGTTCTTC
TRBD1	TRBJ1-2	TRBV19	NA	CASSLDRVVGGYTF	TGTGCCAGTAGCCTGGACAGGGTGGTTGGTGGCTACACCTTC
NA	TRBJ1-1	TRBV11-2	NA	CASSLVGPGAFF	TGTGCCAGCAGCTTAGTTGGCCCGGGAGCTTTCTTT
NA	TRBJ1-3	TRBV7-8	NA	CASSFRSGNTIYF	TGTGCCAGCAGCTTTCGTTCTGGAAACACCATATATTTT
NA	TRBJ1-2	TRBV14	NA	CASSSGTNYGYTF	TGTGCCAGCAGCTCCGGGACAAACTATGGCTACACCTTC
TRBD2	TRBJ2-1	TRBV19	NA	CASSTPSSGSRNEQFF	TGTGCCAGTAGTACTCCTTCTAGCGGGAGTAGGAATGAGCAGTTCTTC
NA	TRBJ1-2	TRBV5-4	NA	CASTRREIYGYTF	TGTGCCAGCACCAGGAGGGAGATCTATGGCTACACCTTC
NA	TRBJ1-1	TRBV20-1	NA	CSARDPVAAFF	TGCAGTGCTAGAGATCCGGTAGCAGCTTTCTTT
TRBD1	TRBJ1-2	TRBV7-8	NA	CASSSNRTGVYGYTF	TGTGCCAGCAGCTCCAACCGGACAGGGGTTTATGGCTACACCTTC
TRBD1	TRBJ1-2	TRBV28	once	CASTLGDRYYGYTF	TGTGCCAGCACCCTGGGGGACAGGTACTATGGCTACACCTTC
TRBD1	TRBJ2-3	TRBV7-2	NA	CASSLYTGGTDTQYF	TGTGCCAGCAGCCTATATACAGGGGGCACAGATACGCAGTATTTT
NA	TRBJ1-5	TRBV3-1/TRBV3-2	NA	CASSQGGRQPQHF	TGTGCCAGCAGCCAAGGGGGGCGGCAGCCCCAGCATTTT
TRBD1	TRBJ1-3	TRBV6-2/TRBV6-3	few	CASTPQEQGRNTIYF	TGTGCCAGCACCCCGCAGGAACAGGGGAGAAACACCATATATTTT
NA	TRBJ1-1	TRBV6-5	NA	CASSYSMGAGRTEAFF	TGTGCCAGCAGTTACTCGATGGGGGCAGGGCGAACTGAAGCTTTCTTT
NA	TRBJ2-5	TRBV7-9	NA	CASSFSRGGWETQYF	TGTGCCAGCAGCTTTTCGAGGGGGGGCTGGGAGACCCAGTACTTC
TRBD2	TRBJ2-7	TRBV2	NA	CASRIAGVEQYF	TGTGCCAGCAGAATAGCGGGAGTCGAGCAGTACTTC
TRBD1	TRBJ2-1	TRBV3-1/TRBV3-2	NA	CASSHYGQGASNEQFF	TGTGCCAGCAGCCACTACGGACAGGGGGCAAGCAATGAGCAGTTCTTC
NA	TRBJ1-4	TRBV19	NA	CASRKQGAATNEKLFF	TGTGCCAGTAGAAAACAGGGTGCGGCAACTAATGAAAAACTGTTTTTT
TRBD2	TRBJ2-5	TRBV24-1	NA	CATSGASGRYETQYF	TGTGCCACCAGTGGGGCTAGCGGGAGATACGAGACCCAGTACTTC
TRBD1	TRBJ2-7	TRBV11-2	NA	CASSRRQGVGYEQYF	TGTGCCAGCAGTCGAAGACAGGGGGTAGGCTACGAGCAGTACTTC
NA	TRBJ2-7	TRBV7-9	NA	CASSLATYEQYF	TGTGCCAGCAGCTTAGCGACTTACGAGCAGTACTTC